The 16 T cell receptor beta chains given below trace back to one sample, sequenced in a study of identical twins. TCRdb re-analysed the 5' RACE reads in MiXCR, keeping a single row per CDR3 protein. The sample consists of under 400,000 distinct CDR3 sequences, approximately 8.7% of them appearing once. The sequencing input was naive T cells sorted from blood. The receptors here all came from a woman between 50 and 59 years old in good health.

The chain carries TRBV28 and TRBJ2-7; 11 bases agree with TRBD2. The CDR3 has 14 amino acids. V was clipped by 6 bases and J by 3 bases; unmatched bases: 4. The V gene's germline CDR1 is MDHEN and CDR2 SYDVKM. CDR3 loop: CASRTSGSDYEQYF. CDR3 DNA sequence: TGTGCCAGCAGAACTAGCGGGAGTGACTACGAGCAGTACTTC.

This clonotype was seen many times. J is TRBJ1-4 and V is TRBV7-9, with 9 bases lining up with TRBD1. The trim removed 0 bases at V and 8 bases at J, leaving 10 bases unmatched. Germline V CDR1 and CDR2: SEHNR, FQNEAQ (reference sequence). CDR3 length: 17 residues. CDR3 DNA sequence: TGTGCCAGCAGCTTAGCGCTAACGGACAGGGGAGACGAAAAACTGTTTTTT. Its protein product is CASSLALTDRGDEKLFF.

This clonotype was seen more than once but under ten times. This sequence joins TRBV7-8 and TRBJ2-7; 11 bases map to TRBD1. CDR3 length: 17 amino acids. The V gene's germline CDR1 is SGHVS and CDR2 FQNEAQ. Trimming at V came to 4 bases and at J to 6 bases, leaving 14 bases not matched to a gene. The CDR3 DNA reads TGTGCCAGCAGCTGGACAGGGGGCGCGGTAGCGGGACTCGAGCAGTACGTC. This sequence encodes CASSWTGGAVAGLEQYV.

This clonotype was seen a handful of times. The chain carries TRBV7-9 and TRBJ2-2; D unresolved. Germline V gives CDR1 SEHNR, CDR2 FQNEAQ (reference sequence). The CDR3 consists of 18 residues. V lost 0 bases and J 5 bases, leaving 19 bases between the germline ends. CDR3 nucleotide sequence: TGTGCCAGCAGCTTAGCCCGGCGACGGCTCCCCCCAACCGGGGAGCTGTTTTTT. It codes for CASSLARRRLPPTGELFF.

Only one count was recorded for this clonotype. This chain connects TRBV18 to TRBJ2-1, with D unclear. There are 15 residues in the CDR3. V lost 4 bases and J lost 6, with 16 bases in between. CDR1 KGHSH and CDR2 LQKENI come from the germline V gene. The CDR3 DNA follows: TGTGCCAGCTCACTCGCGGTCGTTAAGACCAATGAGCAGTTCTTC. The encoded protein is CASSLAVVKTNEQFF.

Ten or more counts support this clonotype. The V and J genes are TRBV5-5 and TRBJ2-2; D gene ambiguous. The CDR3 is 16 residues long. Trimming removed 0 bases at V and 0 bases at J, with 9 bases between. Germline CDR1 reads SGHKS; CDR2 reads YYEKEE (reference sequence). As DNA, the CDR3 is TGTGCCAGCAGCTTGGCCGTCCAAGCGAACACCGGGGAGCTGTTTTTT. Its protein is CASSLAVQANTGELFF.

This clonotype has just a few counts. This sequence joins TRBV29-1 and TRBJ1-6; TRBD1 matches 10 bases. V shed 6 bases, J shed 8 bases, and the junction held 7 bases outside the gene matches. Germline CDR1 and CDR2: SQVTM and ANQGSEA. The CDR3 runs 14 residues. The DNA for the CDR3 is TGCAGCGTAAGGGGACAGGGGCTCGATTCACCCCTCCACTTT. Translating gives CSVRGQGLDSPLHF.

This rearrangement joins TRBV5-1 to TRBJ2-7, with 15 bases aligning to TRBD2. This CDR3 region has 17 residues. Germline values: CDR1 SGHRS, CDR2 YFSETQ. CDR3 residues: CASSLPGLAGGSSEQYV. The CDR3 DNA sequence: TGCGCCAGCAGCTTACCGGGACTAGCGGGAGGCTCCTCCGAGCAGTACGTC.

The chain is built from TRBV5-1 and TRBJ2-1, with TRBD2 identical over 10 bases. Trimming removed 7 bases from V and 5 bases from J; junction bases left unmatched: 18. CDR1 and CDR2 from the germline V gene are SGHRS and YFSETQ. The CDR3 runs to 18 residues. The CDR3 sequence: CASRGASGSERKDNEQFF. The CDR3 region has the DNA TGCGCCAGCCGCGGGGCTAGCGGGAGCGAAAGAAAAGACAATGAGCAGTTCTTC.

This clonotype was observed at least ten times. The chain recombines TRBV5-1 with TRBJ2-3, with D possibly TRBD1 on 5 matching bases. The germline CDR1 and CDR2 sequences are SGHRS and YFSETQ. V was pared by 4 bases and J by 4 bases, with 13 bases between. CDR3 size: 14 residues. CDR3 coding DNA: TGCGCCAGCAGCACCAGACAGCTCCCAGATACGCAGTATTTT. Protein sequence: CASSTRQLPDTQYF.

This clonotype was observed many times. The chain joins TRBV3-1 to TRBJ2-7; a weak D match, TRBD2 (5 bases). V was cut by 5 bases and J by 1 base, with 12 bases left in between. This CDR3 contains 14 residues. Germline CDR1 reads LGHDT; CDR2 reads YNNKEL (reference sequence). In DNA, the CDR3 is TGTGCCAGCAGCTTCGTTAGGAGGTCCTACGAGCAGTACTTC. The encoded protein is CASSFVRRSYEQYF.

The chain links TRBV20-1 to TRBJ2-7; TRBD2 agrees at 10 bases. This CDR3 has 14 amino acids. J gave up 4 bases and V 5 bases, and 8 bases lay outside the gene matches. The germline gives CDR1 DFQATT, CDR2 SNEGSKA (reference sequence). The CDR3 coding sequence is TGCAGTGCTTGGGGGGTAGCGGGAGGTTACGAGCAGTACTTC. Translating gives CSAWGVAGGYEQYF.

This clonotype was seen repeatedly, ten times or more. The chain recombines TRBV5-1 with TRBJ2-7, with TRBD1 identical over 7 bases. Trimming at V came to 0 bases and at J to 3 bases, leaving 6 bases not matched to a gene. CDR1 is SGHRS, CDR2 YFSETQ, per germline. This CDR3 spans 15 amino acids. The CDR3 bases are TGCGCCAGCAGCTTGGGACAGGGACATATCTACGAGCAGTACTTC. As protein: CASSLGQGHIYEQYF.

Only a few counts were recorded for this clonotype. CDR3 region: CASRQGARGELFF. In nucleotides, the CDR3 is TGTGCCAGTAGACAGGGGGCGCGTGGGGAGCTGTTTTTT. The chain is built from TRBV6-6 and TRBJ2-2; TRBD1 aligns across 10 bases. Trimming at V came to 9 bases and at J to 8 bases, leaving 6 bases not matched to a gene. Germline values: CDR1 MNHNY, CDR2 SVGAGI (reference sequence). The CDR3 extends over 13 amino acids.

The sample holds a few counts of this clonotype. The rearrangement links TRBV6-5 to TRBJ1-2, with D possibly being TRBD1 (5 bases). CDR1 and CDR2 from the germline V gene are MNHEY and SVGAGI. V dropped 6 bases and J dropped 7 bases, with 18 bases sitting between them. The CDR3 loop spans 14 amino acids. CDR3 loop: CASRRPGLGGGYTF. CDR3 nucleotide sequence: TGTGCCAGCAGACGACCGGGACTCGGAGGTGGCTACACCTTC.

The genes are TRBV12-3 or TRBV12-4 and TRBJ2-7, with TRBD2 matching 8 bases. Germline trimming cut 3 bases from V and 3 bases from J; bases unmatched to any gene: 4. The CDR3 sequence is 14 residues long. CDR3 in amino acids: CASSFTGLGYEQYF. The DNA of the CDR3 is TGTGCCAGCAGTTTTACGGGACTAGGCTACGAGCAGTACTTC.